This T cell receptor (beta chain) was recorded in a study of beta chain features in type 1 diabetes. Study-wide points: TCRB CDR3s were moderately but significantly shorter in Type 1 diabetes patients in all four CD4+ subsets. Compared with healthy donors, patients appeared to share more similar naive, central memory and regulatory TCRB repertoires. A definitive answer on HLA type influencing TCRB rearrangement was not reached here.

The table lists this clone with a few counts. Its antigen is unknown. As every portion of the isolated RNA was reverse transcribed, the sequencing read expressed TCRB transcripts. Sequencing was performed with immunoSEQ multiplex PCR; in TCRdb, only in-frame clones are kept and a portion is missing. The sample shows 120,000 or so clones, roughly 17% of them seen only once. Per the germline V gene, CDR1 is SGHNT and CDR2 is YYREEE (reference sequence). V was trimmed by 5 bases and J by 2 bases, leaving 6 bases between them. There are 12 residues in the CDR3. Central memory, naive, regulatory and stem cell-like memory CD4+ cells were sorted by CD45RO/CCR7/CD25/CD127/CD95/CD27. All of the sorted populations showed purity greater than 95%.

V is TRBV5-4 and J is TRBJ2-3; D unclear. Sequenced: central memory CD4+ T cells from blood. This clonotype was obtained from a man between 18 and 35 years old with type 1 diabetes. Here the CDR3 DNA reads TGTGCCAGCAGTTACACCACAGATACGCAGTATTTT. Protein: CASSYTTDTQYF.